The 17 T cell receptor beta chains listed next were all sequenced from one sample in a study of blood T cell repertoires in COVID-19. Here immunoSEQ multiplex PCR was the method, and the copy in TCRdb shows in-frame clones only, minus some. The table shows over 200,000 clones, with 80% to 90% occurring only once. The material sequenced was PBMCs or T cells enriched from blood (not recorded which). The receptors shown here come from a woman aged 45 to 65 who had recovered from COVID-19.

V and J are TRBV7-2 and TRBJ2-7, with 13 bases lining up with TRBD2. The J segment lost 4 bases and the V segment lost 1 base, leaving 7 bases of the junction unmatched. CDR3 size: 17 residues. CDR1 SGHTA and CDR2 FQGNSA come from the germline V gene. CDR3 region: CASSLDTSGREVYEQYF. CDR3 in DNA: TGTGCCAGCAGCTTAGACACTAGCGGGAGGGAGGTTTACGAGCAGTACTTC.

This chain's CDR3 is CASSRTDTYEQYF. CDR3 coding DNA: TGTGCCAGCAGCAGGACAGACACCTACGAGCAGTACTTC. The chain has TRBV6-6 and TRBJ2-7; D is perhaps TRBD1 (6 bases). V was trimmed by 6 bases and J by 2 bases, leaving 11 bases between them. The CDR3 totals 13 residues. Germline V gives CDR1 MNHNY, CDR2 SVGAGI (reference sequence).

The chain employs TRBV2 and TRBJ1-1; no definite D call. There are 13 residues in the CDR3. V was trimmed by 5 bases and J by 4 bases, leaving 11 bases between them. Germline lookup yields CDR1 SNHLY and CDR2 FYNNEI. CDR3 DNA sequence: TGTGCCAGCAGTACCCAAGAGTCCACTGAAGCTTTCTTT. As protein: CASSTQESTEAFF.

V usage is TRBV3-1 (or the pseudogene TRBV3-2) and J usage is TRBJ1-2, with 9 bases aligning to TRBD1. The CDR3 runs to 15 residues. V was pared by 0 bases and J by 4 bases, with 3 bases of the junction left unmatched. CDR1 is LGHDT, CDR2 YNNKEL, per germline (reference sequence). The CDR3 nucleotides read TGTGCCAGCAGCCAAGATTCACAGGGGGCCTATGGCTACACCTTC. Translating gives CASSQDSQGAYGYTF.

The chain couples TRBV4-1 to TRBJ1-5, with TRBD1 matching 8 bases. CDR3 length equals 18 residues. J lost 4 bases, V lost 1 base, and 12 bases had no gene match. Germline V CDR1 and CDR2: MGHRA, YSYEKL. In DNA, the CDR3 is TGCGCCAGCAGCCAAGGCGCTGCCAGGGGGCTTTTGAATCAGCCCCAGCATTTT. Translation gives CASSQGAARGLLNQPQHF.

The table lists this clone with a count of one. The rearrangement uses TRBV2 and TRBJ1-1; no reliable D call. V was shortened by 6 bases and J by 2 bases, with 19 bases between the two germline ends. The CDR3 contains 16 residues. CDR1 and CDR2 (germline): SNHLY, FYNNEI. The CDR3: CASSSRAKAGNTEAFF. CDR3 nucleotide sequence: TGTGCCAGCAGCTCCCGAGCAAAGGCAGGCAACACTGAAGCTTTCTTT.

This chain links TRBV3-1 (or the pseudogene TRBV3-2) with TRBJ2-1; 14 nucleotides match TRBD2. V shed 1 base, J shed 7 bases, and the junction held 3 bases outside the gene matches. The germline V gene encodes CDR1 LGHDT and CDR2 YNNKEL (reference sequence). This CDR3 is 16 amino acids long. In DNA, the CDR3 is TGTGCCAGCAGCCAAGGGGGGACTAGCGGGAGAAATGAGCAGTTCTTC. Translation gives CASSQGGTSGRNEQFF.

V and J are TRBV19 and TRBJ1-1, with D tentatively TRBD1 (5 bases). From germline, CDR1 is LNHDA and CDR2 SQIVND (reference sequence). V lost 3 bases and J lost 6, with 20 bases in between. This CDR3 spans 16 amino acids. DNA for the CDR3: TGTGCCAGTAGTATCCAGGGCTGGGGCCAAGGGTCTGAAGCTTTCTTT. Its translation is CASSIQGWGQGSEAFF. Drawing the rest from reference TRBV19 and TRBJ1-1, the complete variable domain is DGGITQSPKYLFRKEGQNVTLSCEQNLNHDAMYWYRQDPGQGLRLIYYSQIVNDFQKGDIAEGYSVSREKKESFPLTVTSAQKNPTAFYLCASSIQGWGQGSEAFFGQGTRLTVV.

The genes are TRBV7-3 and TRBJ2-5, with 7 bases identical to TRBD1. This CDR3 contains 15 residues. From germline, CDR1 is SGHTA and CDR2 FQGTGA. J was trimmed by 4 bases and V by 6 bases; bases with no gene match: 11. CDR3 in amino acids: CASSSGQPLGETQYF. CDR3 DNA sequence: TGTGCCAGCAGTTCGGGACAGCCATTGGGAGAGACCCAGTACTTC.

The gene calls are TRBV9 and TRBJ2-6, with TRBD2 as a possible D gene (6 bases). CDR3 length: 17 residues. Germline values: CDR1 SGDLS, CDR2 YYNGEE. V was clipped by 3 bases and J by 5 bases, with 18 bases between them. The DNA for the CDR3 is TGTGCCAGCAGCGCGGGGGACGGAATTTCCTGGGCCAACGTCCTGACTTTC. Its protein is CASSAGDGISWANVLTF.

The chain links TRBV2 to TRBJ2-1; 8 bases line up with TRBD2. The CDR3 is 15 amino acids. From germline, CDR1 is SNHLY and CDR2 FYNNEI. The J segment lost 7 bases and the V segment lost 7 bases, leaving 12 bases of the junction unmatched. CDR3 loop: CASTRRREAGNEQFF. The DNA for the CDR3 is TGTGCCAGCACAAGGCGGCGGGAGGCGGGAAATGAGCAGTTCTTC.

The V gene is TRBV5-1, the J gene TRBJ2-6; 9 nucleotides match TRBD2. This CDR3 has 18 amino acids. Losses at the gene ends were 6 bases for V and 0 bases for J; bases not matched to a gene: 10. Germline CDR1 is SGHRS and CDR2 is YFSETQ. For the CDR3, the DNA is TGCGCCAGCACCTCGATTAGCGGGGGCTTCTCTGGGGCCAACGTCCTGACTTTC. This translates into CASTSISGGFSGANVLTF.

This clone was seen a few times. The sample has other DNA sequences that encode this CDR3 too. The rearrangement links TRBV7-9 to TRBJ1-4; weak D call: TRBD1 (6 bases). This CDR3 has 16 amino acids. CDR1 is SEHNR and CDR2 is FQNEAQ in the germline V gene (reference sequence). Trimming took 1 base from V and 0 from J, leaving 9 bases between them. CDR3 DNA sequence: TGTGCCAGCAGCTTAGTTTCAGGGGCAACTAATGAAAAACTGTTTTTT. It yields the protein CASSLVSGATNEKLFF.

This rearrangement joins TRBV30 to TRBJ2-1; D is unresolved. The CDR3 extends over 12 amino acids. CDR1 and CDR2 (germline): GTSNPN, SVGIG (reference sequence). The V gene lost 0 bases and the J gene lost 11 bases, with 11 bases spanning the gap. The CDR3 loop is CAWSVGPPKQFF. As DNA, the CDR3 is TGTGCCTGGAGTGTTGGGCCCCCTAAGCAGTTCTTC.

The gene calls are TRBV28 and TRBJ1-5, with a possible D match to TRBD1 (6 bases). Germline values: CDR1 MDHEN, CDR2 SYDVKM. Trimming cost V 4 bases and J 0 bases, with 10 bases left between them. CDR3 length: 15 amino acids. The CDR3 spells CASSYTGSSNQPQHF. The CDR3 DNA reads TGTGCCAGCAGTTACACAGGGTCTAGCAATCAGCCCCAGCATTTT. Based on the CDR3 plus reference TRBV28 and TRBJ1-5, the full variable domain is DVKVTQSSRYLVKRTGEKVFLECVQDMDHENMFWYRQDPGLGLRLIYFSYDVKMKEKGDIPEGYSVSREKKERFSLILESASTNQTSMYLCASSYTGSSNQPQHFGDGTRLSIL.

The chain uses TRBV7-8 and TRBJ2-7, with 7 bases aligning to TRBD1. V dropped 5 bases and J dropped 3; count of bases not matched to a gene: 4. This CDR3 is 13 amino acids long. Germline lookup yields CDR1 SGHVS and CDR2 FQNEAQ. The CDR3 bases are TGTGCCAGCAGCCGGGACAGCCACTACGAGCAGTACTTC. It codes for CASSRDSHYEQYF.

This clone was counted between two and nine times. The chain uses TRBV5-4 and TRBJ2-7, with 8 positions matching TRBD2. Germline loops: CDR1 SGHNT, CDR2 YYREEE (reference sequence). V lost 4 bases to trimming and J lost 0 bases; unmatched junction nucleotides: 9. The CDR3 has 16 amino acids. The CDR3 protein is CASSPRPSGSSYEQYF. CDR3 in DNA: TGTGCCAGCAGCCCCAGGCCCAGCGGGAGCTCCTACGAGCAGTACTTC. The full variable domain, rest sourced from reference TRBV5-4 and TRBJ2-7, is ETGVTQSPTHLIKTRGQQVTLRCSSQSGHNTVSWYQQALGQGPQFIFQYYREEENGRGNFPPRFSGLQFPNYSSELNVNALELDDSALYLCASSPRPSGSSYEQYFGPGTRLTVT.